This T cell receptor (beta chain) was profiled in a study of T cells after yellow fever vaccination. This clonotype was recorded at least ten times. Its antigen is currently unknown. General study points: Clones that expanded after primary vaccination mostly reappeared after the booster (96% CD4, roughly 90% CD8). The secondary response peaked faster, at day 5 versus 15, but was weaker. Repertoires sorted by FACS could include abundant clonotypes that are contaminants from the bulk population.

Conversion of TCR transcripts into cDNA relied on 5'RACE template switching, which added a universal primer site and UMIs. TCRdb recomputed calls from the 5' RACE reads with MiXCR, one row per CDR3 protein. This table has a few hundred thousand distinct CDR3 sequences, roughly 4.3% appearing once. Here the sequenced sample was PBMCs, taken 5 days after the yellow fever booster vaccination. The sequence came from a man aged 18 to 30 who received the YFV17D yellow fever vaccine.

Written as DNA, the CDR3 is TGCGCCAGCAGCTTGGCTAGCCGGGATACGCAGTATTTT. Translation gives CASSLASRDTQYF. V and J are TRBV5-1 and TRBJ2-3; weak D call: TRBD2 (5 bases). Deletions cut 0 bases from V and 6 bases from J, with 8 bases between. Per germline, CDR1 SGHRS and CDR2 YFSETQ. CDR3 length: 13 amino acids.